The source of this T cell receptor (beta chain) is a study of blood T cell repertoires in COVID-19. Overall study context: The samples span acute and convalescent COVID-19 from the United States, Italy and Spain. PBMCs, B-cell-depleted T cells, or T cells provided the cDNA or gDNA that made up the material.

This CDR3 contains 14 residues. V was trimmed by 1 base and J by 3 bases, leaving 8 bases between them. Looked up from germline, CDR1 is PRHDT and CDR2 is FYEKMQ (reference sequence). In the original analysis: Amplified reference gene primers provided the basis for estimating nucleated cell counts. Using immunoSEQ multiplex PCR, the repertoire was profiled, and TCRdb retains in-frame clones only, with some absent. V, J and clone size are those of that table, while D and trimming were read from the DNA. The sample consists of over 200,000 clones, around 82% of them appearing once. The rearrangement joins TRBV13 to TRBJ2-3; possible D gene TRBD1, 6 bases. The receptor's source is a man aged 40-50 years with active or convalescent COVID-19. The sequenced sample consisted of peripheral blood. CDR3 amino acids: CASSLAQGTDTQYF. CDR3 sequence (DNA): TGTGCCAGCAGCTTAGCCCAGGGGACAGATACGCAGTATTTT.